The 8 T cell receptor beta chains reported below all come from one sample, sequenced in a study of neurological immune-mediated disorders. Each CDR3 protein is one row after TCRdb ran MiXCR on the 5' RACE reads. The profile shows more than 45,000 distinct CDR3 sequences, approximately 3.5% of them singletons. Source material: PBMCs. The receptors shown here come from a man between 40 and 49 years old with multiple sclerosis.

In this sample, this clonotype turned up many times. V gene TRBV20-1 combines with J gene TRBJ1-1; D uncertain. Per germline, CDR1 DFQATT and CDR2 SNEGSKA (reference sequence). V lost 0 bases and J lost 0, with 8 bases in between. The CDR3 length is 14 residues. CDR3 protein: CSARDYRLNTEAFF. DNA of the CDR3: TGCAGTGCTAGAGATTATCGGTTGAACACTGAAGCTTTCTTT.

This clonotype was seen ten or more times. This chain connects TRBV12-3 or TRBV12-4 to TRBJ2-6; D is ambiguous. This CDR3 contains 15 residues. Trimming took off 7 bases at V and 2 bases at J, with 12 bases between the two ends. CDR3 nucleotides: TGTGCCAGCACCCCTGAGGCTGCTGGGGCCAACGTCCTGACTTTC. Its translation: CASTPEAAGANVLTF.

This clonotype was recorded many times. The CDR3 coding sequence is TGTGCTAGTGGTTTGGTACCCGGGAACGGCGCTGAAGCTTTCTTT. Translating gives CASGLVPGNGAEAFF. This chain links TRBV12-5 with TRBJ1-1; no definite D call. This CDR3 spans 15 amino acids. Germline-derived CDR1 and CDR2 are LGHNT and FRNRAP. V shed 0 bases and J shed 6 bases, with 14 bases lying between them.

This clonotype was seen repeatedly, ten times or more. The rearrangement uses TRBV20-1 and TRBJ2-5, with no clear D. Trimming removed 6 bases from V and 8 bases from J, with 10 bases in between. This CDR3 is 10 amino acids long. Germline V CDR1 and CDR2: DFQATT, SNEGSKA (reference sequence). CDR3 sequence: CSALIGTQYF. The CDR3 nucleotides read TGCAGTGCCCTAATAGGAACCCAGTACTTC.

This clonotype showed up many times. V and J are TRBV4-2 and TRBJ1-5; tentative D call: TRBD1 (5 bases). The CDR3 runs to 17 residues. CDR1 and CDR2 (germline): LGHNA, YNFKEQ. V was pared by 0 bases and J by 2 bases, with 14 bases between. CDR3 amino acids: CASSQDRGGKGNQPQHF. The CDR3 DNA reads as TGTGCCAGCAGCCAAGATCGGGGGGGGAAGGGCAATCAGCCCCAGCATTTT.

This clonotype was seen repeatedly, ten times or more. V is TRBV3-1 and J is TRBJ2-2; D is perhaps TRBD1 (5 bases). Germline V gene data show CDR1 as LGHDT and CDR2 as YNNKEL (reference sequence). V lost 1 base, J lost 5 bases, and 8 bases lay in between. The CDR3 is made up of 14 amino acids. The CDR3 sequence is CASSQGTTTGELFF. The CDR3 coding sequence is TGTGCCAGCAGCCAAGGGACAACGACCGGGGAGCTGTTTTTT.

In its sample, this clonotype was seen many times. J is TRBJ1-2 and V is TRBV28; no reliable D call. Trimming removed 5 bases from V and 8 bases from J, with 9 bases in between. Germline V gives CDR1 MDHEN, CDR2 SYDVKM. This CDR3 region has 11 residues. The CDR3 reads CASSHLGGYTF. The CDR3 DNA reads as TGTGCCAGCAGTCACCTAGGCGGCTACACCTTC.

This clonotype was counted at least ten times. V usage is TRBV20-1 and J usage is TRBJ2-7; D may be TRBD2 (7 bases). In germline, CDR1 is DFQATT, CDR2 SNEGSKA (reference sequence). CDR3 size: 15 residues. Trimming left V 1 base short and J 2 bases short, with 15 bases between. The CDR3 reads CSARGEGRQAYEQYF. Written as DNA, the CDR3 is TGCAGTGCTAGAGGGGAGGGGAGACAGGCCTACGAGCAGTACTTC.